This T cell receptor (beta chain) derives from a study of radiotherapy plus CTLA-4 blockade in lung cancer. About the study: Objective responses were documented in around 19% of patients, with disease control in roughly 31%.

The assay was immunoSEQ multiplex PCR, and TCRdb's table has in-frame clones only and misses some. The sample consists of fewer than 100,000 clones, approximately 80% of them appearing once. Study conclusions and caveats: Strongest reported response predictors: early blood clone changes and post-radiation interferon-beta.

Enrolled patients, whose metastatic non-small-cell lung cancer was chemo-refractory, received focal radiation plus CTLA-4 blockade with ipilimumab. V dropped 8 bases and J dropped 3 bases, with 13 bases sitting between them. Germline V gives CDR1 MNHEY, CDR2 SVGAGI. The CDR3 runs 13 residues. Concerning this clone itself: The antigen remains undetermined.

The input for sequencing was peripheral blood, taken from a patient treated with radiotherapy plus ipilimumab. J is TRBJ1-1 and V is TRBV6-5; no clear D. The receptor comes from a human donor with non-small cell lung cancer who had stable disease on radiotherapy plus ipilimumab. The CDR3 loop is CASRWTQDTEAFF. In DNA form, the CDR3 reads TGTGCCAGCCGCTGGACCCAGGACACTGAAGCTTTCTTT.